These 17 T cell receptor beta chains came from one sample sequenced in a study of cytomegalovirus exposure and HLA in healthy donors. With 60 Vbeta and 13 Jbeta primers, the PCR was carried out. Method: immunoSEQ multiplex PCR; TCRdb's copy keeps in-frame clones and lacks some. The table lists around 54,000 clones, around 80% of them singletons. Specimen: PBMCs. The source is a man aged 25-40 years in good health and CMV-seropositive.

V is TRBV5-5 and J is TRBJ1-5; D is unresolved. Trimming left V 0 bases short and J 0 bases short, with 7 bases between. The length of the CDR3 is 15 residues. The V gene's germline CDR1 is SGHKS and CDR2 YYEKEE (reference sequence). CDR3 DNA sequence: TGTGCCAGCAGCTTGGCGGCGGGTAGCAATCAGCCCCAGCATTTT. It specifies CASSLAAGSNQPQHF. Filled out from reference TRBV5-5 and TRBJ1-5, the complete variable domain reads DAGVTQSPTHLIKTRGQQVTLRCSPISGHKSVSWYQQVLGQGPQFIFQYYEKEERGRGNFPDRFSARQFPNYSSELNVNALLLGDSALYLCASSLAAGSNQPQHFGDGTRLSIL.

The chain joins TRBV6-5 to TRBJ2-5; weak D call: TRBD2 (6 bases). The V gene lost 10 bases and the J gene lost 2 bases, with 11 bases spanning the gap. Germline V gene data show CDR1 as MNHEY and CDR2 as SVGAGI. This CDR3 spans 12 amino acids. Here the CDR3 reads CATRDLQETQYF. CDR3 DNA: TGTGCCACTCGGGACTTGCAAGAGACCCAGTACTTC.

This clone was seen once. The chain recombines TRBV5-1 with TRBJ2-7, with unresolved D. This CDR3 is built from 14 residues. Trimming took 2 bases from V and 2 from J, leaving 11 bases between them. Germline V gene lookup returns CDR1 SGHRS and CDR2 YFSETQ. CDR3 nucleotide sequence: TGCGCCAGCAGCTTAGTGGTACAACCCTACGAGCAGTACTTC. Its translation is CASSLVVQPYEQYF.

CDR3 loop: CASSHGGGESSYEQYF. DNA for the CDR3: TGTGCCAGCAGCCACGGTGGGGGGGAAAGCTCCTACGAGCAGTACTTC. The chain carries TRBV5-4 and TRBJ2-7; 7 bases map to TRBD2. The length of the CDR3 is 16 residues. V lost 4 bases to trimming and J lost 0 bases; unmatched junction nucleotides: 10. CDR1 and CDR2 from the germline V gene are SGHNT and YYREEE (reference sequence).

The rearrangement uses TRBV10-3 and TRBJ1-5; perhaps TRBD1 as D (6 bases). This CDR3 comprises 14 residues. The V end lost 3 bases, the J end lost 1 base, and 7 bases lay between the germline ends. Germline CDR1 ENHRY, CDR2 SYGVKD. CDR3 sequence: CAISEGQSNQPQHF. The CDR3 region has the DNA TGTGCCATCAGTGAAGGACAGAGCAATCAGCCCCAGCATTTT.

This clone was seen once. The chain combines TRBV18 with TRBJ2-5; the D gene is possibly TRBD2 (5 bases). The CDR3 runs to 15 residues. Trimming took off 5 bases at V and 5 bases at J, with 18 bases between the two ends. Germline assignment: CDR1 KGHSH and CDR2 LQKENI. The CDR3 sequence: CASSFTSPPMETQYF. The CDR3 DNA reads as TGTGCCAGCTCATTTACTAGTCCCCCTATGGAGACCCAGTACTTC.

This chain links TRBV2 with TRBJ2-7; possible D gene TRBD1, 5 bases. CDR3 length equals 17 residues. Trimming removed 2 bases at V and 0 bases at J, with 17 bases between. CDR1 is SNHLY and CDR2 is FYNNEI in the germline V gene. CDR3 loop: CASSELTGLMSSYEQYF. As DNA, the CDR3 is TGTGCCAGCAGTGAATTAACAGGTCTAATGAGCTCCTACGAGCAGTACTTC.

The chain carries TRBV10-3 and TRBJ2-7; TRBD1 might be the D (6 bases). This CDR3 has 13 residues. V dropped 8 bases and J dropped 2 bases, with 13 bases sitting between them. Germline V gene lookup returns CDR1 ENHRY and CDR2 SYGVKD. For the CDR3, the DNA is TGTGCCATCCACTCGGACAGTCCCTACGAGCAGTACTTC. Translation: CAIHSDSPYEQYF.

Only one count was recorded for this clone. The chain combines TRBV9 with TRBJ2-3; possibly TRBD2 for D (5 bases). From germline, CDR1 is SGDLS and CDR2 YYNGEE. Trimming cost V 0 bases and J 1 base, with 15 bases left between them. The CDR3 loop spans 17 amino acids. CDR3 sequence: CASSVVGGAAGTDTQYF. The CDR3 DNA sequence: TGTGCCAGCAGCGTAGTCGGAGGAGCGGCAGGCACAGATACGCAGTATTTT.

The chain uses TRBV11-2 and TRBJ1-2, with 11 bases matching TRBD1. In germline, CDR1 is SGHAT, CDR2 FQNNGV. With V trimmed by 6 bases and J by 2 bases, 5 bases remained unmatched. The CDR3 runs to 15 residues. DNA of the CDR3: TGTGCCAGCAGACCCGGGACAGGGGGGAACTATGGCTACACCTTC. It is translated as CASRPGTGGNYGYTF.

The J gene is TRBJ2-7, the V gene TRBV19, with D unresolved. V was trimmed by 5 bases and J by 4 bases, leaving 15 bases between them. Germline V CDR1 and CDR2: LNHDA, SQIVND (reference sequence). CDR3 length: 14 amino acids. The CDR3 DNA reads TGTGCCAGTAGTCCCTCCGGTCCAGCGTACGAGCAGTACTTC. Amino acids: CASSPSGPAYEQYF.

CDR3 nucleotide sequence: TGTGCCAGCTCACCCTGGGACAGGGTGGATGGCTACGAGCAGTACTTC. Protein sequence: CASSPWDRVDGYEQYF. The J gene is TRBJ2-7, the V gene TRBV18; 9 nucleotides line up with TRBD1. The germline CDR1 and CDR2 sequences are KGHSH and LQKENI. J gave up 3 bases and V 3 bases, and 9 bases lay outside the gene matches. The CDR3 contains 16 residues.

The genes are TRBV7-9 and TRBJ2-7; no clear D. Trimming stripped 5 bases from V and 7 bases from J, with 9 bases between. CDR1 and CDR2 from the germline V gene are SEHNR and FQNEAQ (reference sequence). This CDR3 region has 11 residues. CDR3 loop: CASSRTGEQYF. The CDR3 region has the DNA TGTGCCAGCAGCCGAACGGGTGAGCAGTACTTC.

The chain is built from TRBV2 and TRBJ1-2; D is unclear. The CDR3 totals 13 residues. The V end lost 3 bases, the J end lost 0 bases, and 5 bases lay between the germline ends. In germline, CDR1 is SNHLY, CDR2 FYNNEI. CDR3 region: CASSESANYGYTF. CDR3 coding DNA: TGTGCCAGCAGTGAGTCCGCTAACTATGGCTACACCTTC.

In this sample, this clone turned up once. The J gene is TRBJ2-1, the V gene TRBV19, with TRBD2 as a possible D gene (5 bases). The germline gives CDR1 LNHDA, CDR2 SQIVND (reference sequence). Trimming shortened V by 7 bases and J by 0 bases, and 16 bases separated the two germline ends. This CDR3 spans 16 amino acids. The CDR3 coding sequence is TGTGCCAGTAAGATGGGAAGTGGGAGCTCCTACAATGAGCAGTTCTTC. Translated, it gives CASKMGSGSSYNEQFF.

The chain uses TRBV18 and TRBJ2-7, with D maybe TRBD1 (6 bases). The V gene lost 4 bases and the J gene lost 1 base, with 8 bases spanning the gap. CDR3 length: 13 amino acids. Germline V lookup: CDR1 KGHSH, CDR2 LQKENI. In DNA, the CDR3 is TGTGCCAGCTCACTCGACAGGTCCTACGAGCAGTACTTC. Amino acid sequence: CASSLDRSYEQYF.

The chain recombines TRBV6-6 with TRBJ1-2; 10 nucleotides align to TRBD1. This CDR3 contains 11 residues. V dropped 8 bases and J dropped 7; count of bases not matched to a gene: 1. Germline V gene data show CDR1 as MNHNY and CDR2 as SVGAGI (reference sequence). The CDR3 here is CASGQGVGYTF. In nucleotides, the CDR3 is TGTGCCAGCGGACAGGGGGTTGGCTACACCTTC.